Each of the 9 T cell receptor beta chains below was sequenced from the same sample in a study of a mutant IDH1 vaccine in newly diagnosed glioma. Profiling relied on immunoSEQ multiplex PCR, and the TCRdb table lists in-frame clones only, not all of them. The table records roughly 25,000 clones, 91% of them present only once. The time point is: baseline, week 1 (first vaccination visit). Treatment noted: pre-vaccination baseline after standard-of-care therapy. The starting material was PBMCs, obtained from a glioma patient treated with radiotherapy, temozolomide or both. The receptors were sampled from a man younger than 40 with glioma.

The V call is TRBV5-4, the J call TRBJ2-1; TRBD2 matches at 8 bases. In germline, CDR1 is SGHNT, CDR2 YYREEE (reference sequence). J was trimmed by 6 bases and V by 7 bases; bases with no gene match: 6. The CDR3 sequence is 13 residues long. Here the CDR3 reads CASQAGVSNEQFF. The CDR3 DNA reads as TGTGCCAGCCAAGCGGGAGTGTCCAATGAGCAGTTCTTC.

This sequence joins TRBV23-1 and TRBJ2-7, with a tentative D call TRBD2 (6 bases). TRBV23-1 falls under the ORF class, with uncertain function. The CDR3 contains 15 residues. With 3 bases removed from V and 4 bases from J, the gap between germline ends came to 16 bases. Here the CDR3 reads CASSHPDGGTYEQYF. DNA for the CDR3: TGCGCCAGCAGTCACCCGGACGGAGGGACGTACGAGCAGTACTTC.

The V call is TRBV5-1, the J call TRBJ2-3; 11 nucleotides line up with TRBD2. This CDR3 is 17 amino acids long. The V gene's germline CDR1 is SGHRS and CDR2 YFSETQ. V lost 4 bases, J lost 2 bases, and 9 bases stayed unmatched. CDR3 coding DNA: TGCGCCAGCAGCCCTAAGGTACTAGCGGGAGACACAGATACGCAGTATTTT. The encoded protein is CASSPKVLAGDTDTQYF. Together with reference TRBV5-1 and TRBJ2-3, the CDR3 gives the full variable domain: KAGVTQTPRYLIKTRGQQVTLSCSPISGHRSVSWYQQTPGQGLQFLFEYFSETQRNKGNFPGRFSGRQFSNSRSEMNVSTLELGDSALYLCASSPKVLAGDTDTQYFGPGTRLTVL.

The chain uses TRBV5-1 and TRBJ1-2; D gene ambiguous. The CDR3 runs to 11 residues. Trimming pared 0 bases from V and 8 bases from J, leaving 5 bases between. CDR1 is SGHRS and CDR2 is YFSETQ in the germline V gene. The CDR3 loop reads CASSLDQGYTF. CDR3 DNA: TGCGCCAGCAGCTTGGACCAAGGCTACACCTTC.

The genes are TRBV4-1 and TRBJ2-1; D is ambiguous. Trimming pared 0 bases from V and 7 bases from J, leaving 10 bases between. This CDR3 comprises 14 residues. CDR1 and CDR2 from the germline V gene are MGHRA and YSYEKL. In DNA form, the CDR3 reads TGCGCCAGCAGCCAAGATCGCTCTTTAAATGAGCAGTTCTTC. Translated: CASSQDRSLNEQFF.

The V call is TRBV14, the J call TRBJ2-7; 9 bases are a match to TRBD2. J gave up 6 bases and V 2 bases, and 11 bases lay outside the gene matches. The germline V gene encodes CDR1 SGHDN and CDR2 FVKESK. The length of the CDR3 is 16 residues. As DNA, the CDR3 is TGTGCCAGCAGCCAACATACGGGGAGACTAGCGGCCGAGCAGTACTTC. Its translation is CASSQHTGRLAAEQYF. Looking up the rest from reference TRBV14 and TRBJ2-7 gives the full variable domain: EAGVTQFPSHSVIEKGQTVTLRCDPISGHDNLYWYRRVMGKEIKFLLHFVKESKQDESGMPNNRFLAERTGGTYSTLKVQPAELEDSGVYFCASSQHTGRLAAEQYFGPGTRLTVT.

The CDR3 DNA is TGTGCCAGCAGTCCTCGGACTAGCGGGAGGAATTGGGAGACCCAGTACTTC. Amino acid sequence: CASSPRTSGRNWETQYF. The V and J genes are TRBV27 and TRBJ2-5; 14 nucleotides line up with TRBD2. The germline gives CDR1 MNHEY, CDR2 SMNVEV (reference sequence). Trimming cost V 5 bases and J 5 bases; bases outside gene matches: 10. There are 17 residues in the CDR3.

V gene TRBV14 combines with J gene TRBJ1-2; the match to TRBD1 covers 7 bases. Trimming took 0 bases from V and 7 from J; bases not matched to a gene: 5. The CDR3 is 14 amino acids. The V gene's germline CDR1 is SGHDN and CDR2 FVKESK. The CDR3 loop reads CASSQETGVVGYTF. The CDR3 DNA reads as TGTGCCAGCAGCCAAGAAACAGGGGTAGTTGGCTACACCTTC.

This clone has just one count. This rearrangement joins TRBV19 to TRBJ1-1; 9 nucleotides match TRBD1. In germline, CDR1 is LNHDA, CDR2 SQIVND (reference sequence). This CDR3 has 14 residues. The ends lost 3 bases at V and 4 bases at J; junction bases unmatched: 3. CDR3 protein: CASSIWGQGTEAFF. The CDR3 coding sequence is TGTGCCAGTAGTATCTGGGGACAGGGCACTGAAGCTTTCTTT.